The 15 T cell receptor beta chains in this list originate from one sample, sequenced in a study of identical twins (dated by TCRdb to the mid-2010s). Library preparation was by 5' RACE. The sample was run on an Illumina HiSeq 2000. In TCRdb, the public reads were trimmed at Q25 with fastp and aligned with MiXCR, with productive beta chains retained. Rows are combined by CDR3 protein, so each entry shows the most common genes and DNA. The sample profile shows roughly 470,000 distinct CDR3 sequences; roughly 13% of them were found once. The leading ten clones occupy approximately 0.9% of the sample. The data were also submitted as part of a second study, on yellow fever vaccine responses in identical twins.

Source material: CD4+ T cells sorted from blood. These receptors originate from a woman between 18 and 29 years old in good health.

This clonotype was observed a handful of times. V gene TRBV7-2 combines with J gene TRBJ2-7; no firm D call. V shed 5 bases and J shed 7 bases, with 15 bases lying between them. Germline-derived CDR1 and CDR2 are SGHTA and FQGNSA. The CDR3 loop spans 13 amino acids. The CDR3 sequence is CASSPSRMREQYF. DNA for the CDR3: TGTGCCAGCAGCCCAAGCCGGATGCGTGAGCAGTACTTC.

The CDR3 loop reads CASSLEKLNTQYF. In DNA form, the CDR3 reads TGTGCCAGCAGTTTGGAAAAATTAAATACGCAGTATTTT. The V and J genes are TRBV12-3 or TRBV12-4 and TRBJ2-3; no firm D call. The V end was cut by 3 bases, the J end by 7 bases, with 11 bases between. CDR3 size: 13 residues.

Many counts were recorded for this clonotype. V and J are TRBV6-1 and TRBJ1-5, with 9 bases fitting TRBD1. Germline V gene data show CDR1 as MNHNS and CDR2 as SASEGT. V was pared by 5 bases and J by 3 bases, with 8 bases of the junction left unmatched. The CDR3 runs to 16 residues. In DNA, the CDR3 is TGTGCCAGCAGTAAATGGACAGGGGCCCTCAATCAGCCCCAGCATTTT. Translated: CASSKWTGALNQPQHF.

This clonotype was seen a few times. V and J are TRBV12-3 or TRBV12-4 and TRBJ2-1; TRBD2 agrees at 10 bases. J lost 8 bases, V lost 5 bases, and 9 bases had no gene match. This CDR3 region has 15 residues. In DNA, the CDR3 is TGTGCCAGCAGTCCAGGGACTAGCGTTTTCGATGAGCAGTTCTTC. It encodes CASSPGTSVFDEQFF.

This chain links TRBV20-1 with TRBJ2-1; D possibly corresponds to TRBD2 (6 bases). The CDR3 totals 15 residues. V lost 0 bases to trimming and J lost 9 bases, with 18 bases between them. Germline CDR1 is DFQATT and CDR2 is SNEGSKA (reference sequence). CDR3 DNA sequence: TGCAGTGCTAGAGATTTGACTAGGATGGGTACTGAGCAGTTCTTC. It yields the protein CSARDLTRMGTEQFF.

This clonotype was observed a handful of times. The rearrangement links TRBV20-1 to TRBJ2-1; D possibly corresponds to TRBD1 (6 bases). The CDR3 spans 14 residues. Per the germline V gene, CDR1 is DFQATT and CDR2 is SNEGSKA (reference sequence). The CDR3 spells CSVVHRARNNEQFF. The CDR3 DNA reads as TGCAGCGTAGTACACAGGGCTAGGAACAATGAGCAGTTCTTC.

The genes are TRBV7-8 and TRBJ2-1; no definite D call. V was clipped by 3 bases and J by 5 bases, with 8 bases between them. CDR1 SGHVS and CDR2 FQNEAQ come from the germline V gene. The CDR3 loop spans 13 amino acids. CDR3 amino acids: CASSLPANNEQFF. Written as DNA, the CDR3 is TGTGCCAGCAGCTTGCCGGCTAACAATGAGCAGTTCTTC.

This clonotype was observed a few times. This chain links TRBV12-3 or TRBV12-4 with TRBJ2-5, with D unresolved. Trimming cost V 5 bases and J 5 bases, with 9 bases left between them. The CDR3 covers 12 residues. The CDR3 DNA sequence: TGTGCCAGCAGTCGTCTACGGGAGACCCAGTACTTC. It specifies CASSRLRETQYF.

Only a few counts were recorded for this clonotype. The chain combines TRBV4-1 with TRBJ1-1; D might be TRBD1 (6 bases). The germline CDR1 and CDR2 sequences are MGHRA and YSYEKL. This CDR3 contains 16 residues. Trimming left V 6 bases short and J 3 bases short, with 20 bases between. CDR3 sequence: CASSGRGQGYHTEAFF. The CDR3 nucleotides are TGCGCCAGCAGTGGACGGGGGCAGGGGTATCACACTGAAGCTTTCTTT.

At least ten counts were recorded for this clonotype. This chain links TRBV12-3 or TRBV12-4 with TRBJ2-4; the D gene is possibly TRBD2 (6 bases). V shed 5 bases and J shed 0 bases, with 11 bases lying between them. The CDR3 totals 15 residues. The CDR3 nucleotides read TGTGCCAGCAGTCTTCGGGAGCTAGCCAAAAACATTCAGTACTTC. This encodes CASSLRELAKNIQYF.

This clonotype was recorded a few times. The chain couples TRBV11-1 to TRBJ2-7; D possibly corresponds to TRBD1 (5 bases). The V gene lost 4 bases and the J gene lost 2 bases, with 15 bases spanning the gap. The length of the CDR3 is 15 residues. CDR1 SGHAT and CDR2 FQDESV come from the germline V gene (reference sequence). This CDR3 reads CASSSNKGITYEQYF. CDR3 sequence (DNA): TGTGCCAGCAGCTCAAACAAGGGGATTACCTACGAGCAGTACTTC.

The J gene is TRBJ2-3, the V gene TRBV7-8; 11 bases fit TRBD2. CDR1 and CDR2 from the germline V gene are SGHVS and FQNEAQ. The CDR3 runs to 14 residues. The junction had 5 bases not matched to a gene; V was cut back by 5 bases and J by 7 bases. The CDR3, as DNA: TGTGCCAGCAGCGGAACTAGCGGGGGTTATACGCAGTATTTT. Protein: CASSGTSGGYTQYF.

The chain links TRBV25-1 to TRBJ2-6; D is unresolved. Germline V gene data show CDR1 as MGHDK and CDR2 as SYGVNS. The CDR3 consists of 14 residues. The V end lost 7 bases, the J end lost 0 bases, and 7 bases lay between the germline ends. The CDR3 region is CASTPGSGANVLTF. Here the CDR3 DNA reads TGTGCCAGCACCCCGGGCTCTGGGGCCAACGTCCTGACTTTC.

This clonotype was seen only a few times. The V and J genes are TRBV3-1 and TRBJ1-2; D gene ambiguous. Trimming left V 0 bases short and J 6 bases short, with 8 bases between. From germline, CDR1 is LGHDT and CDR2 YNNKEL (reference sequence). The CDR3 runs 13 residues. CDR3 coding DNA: TGTGCCAGCAGCCAAGATAGGGTCGATGGCTACACCTTC. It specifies CASSQDRVDGYTF.

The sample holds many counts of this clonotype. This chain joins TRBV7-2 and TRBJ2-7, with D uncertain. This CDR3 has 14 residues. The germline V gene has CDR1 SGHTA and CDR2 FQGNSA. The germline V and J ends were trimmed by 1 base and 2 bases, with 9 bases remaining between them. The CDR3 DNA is TGTGCCAGCAGCTTAGGGCATGAACCCTACGAGCAGTACTTC. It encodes CASSLGHEPYEQYF.